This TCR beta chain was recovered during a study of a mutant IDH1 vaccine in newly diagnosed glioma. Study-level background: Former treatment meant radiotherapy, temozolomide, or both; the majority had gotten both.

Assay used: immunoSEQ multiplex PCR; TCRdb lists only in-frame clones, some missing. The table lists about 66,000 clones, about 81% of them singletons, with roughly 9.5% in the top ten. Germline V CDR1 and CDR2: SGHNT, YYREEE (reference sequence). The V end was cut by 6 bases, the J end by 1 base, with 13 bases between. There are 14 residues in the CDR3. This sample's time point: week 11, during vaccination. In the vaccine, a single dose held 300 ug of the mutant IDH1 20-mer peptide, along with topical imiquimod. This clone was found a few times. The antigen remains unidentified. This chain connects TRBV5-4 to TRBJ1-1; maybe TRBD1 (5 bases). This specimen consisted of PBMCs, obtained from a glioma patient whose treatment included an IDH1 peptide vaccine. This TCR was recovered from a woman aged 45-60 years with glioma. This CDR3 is CASTQTGPNTEAFF. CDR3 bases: TGTGCCAGCACCCAGACGGGGCCGAACACTGAAGCTTTCTTT.